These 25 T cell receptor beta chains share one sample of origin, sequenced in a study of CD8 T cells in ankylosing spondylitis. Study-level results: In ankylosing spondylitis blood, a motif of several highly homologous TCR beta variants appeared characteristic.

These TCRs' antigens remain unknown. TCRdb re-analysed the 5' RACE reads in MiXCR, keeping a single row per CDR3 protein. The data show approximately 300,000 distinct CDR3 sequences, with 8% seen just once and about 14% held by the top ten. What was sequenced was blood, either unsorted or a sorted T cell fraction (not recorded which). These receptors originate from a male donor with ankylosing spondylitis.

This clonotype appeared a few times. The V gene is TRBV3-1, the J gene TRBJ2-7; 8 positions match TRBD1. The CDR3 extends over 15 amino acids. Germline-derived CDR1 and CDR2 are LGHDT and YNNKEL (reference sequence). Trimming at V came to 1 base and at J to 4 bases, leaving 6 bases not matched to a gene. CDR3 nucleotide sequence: TGTGCCAGCAGCCAAGTTCACAGGGGGAAATACGAGCAGTACTTC. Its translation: CASSQVHRGKYEQYF.

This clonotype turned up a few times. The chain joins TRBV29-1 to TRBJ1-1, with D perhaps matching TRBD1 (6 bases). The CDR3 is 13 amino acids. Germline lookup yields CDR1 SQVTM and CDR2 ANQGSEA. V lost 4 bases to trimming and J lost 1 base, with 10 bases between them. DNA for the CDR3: TGCAGCGTTGGGGACATAAGGAACACTGAAGCTTTCTTT. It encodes CSVGDIRNTEAFF.

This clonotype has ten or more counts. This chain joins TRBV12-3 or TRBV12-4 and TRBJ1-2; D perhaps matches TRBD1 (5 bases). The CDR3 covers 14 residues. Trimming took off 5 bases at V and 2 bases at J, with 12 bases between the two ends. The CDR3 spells CASSRYGGNYGYTF. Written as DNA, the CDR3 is TGTGCCAGCAGTCGGTATGGGGGGAACTATGGCTACACCTTC.

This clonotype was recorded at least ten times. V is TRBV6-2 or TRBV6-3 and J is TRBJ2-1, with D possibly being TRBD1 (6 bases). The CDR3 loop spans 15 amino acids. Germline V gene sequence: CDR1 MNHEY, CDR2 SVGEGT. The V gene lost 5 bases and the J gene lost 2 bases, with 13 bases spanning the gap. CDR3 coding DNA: TGTGCCAGCAGTCTCCAGGGGATCACCTACAATGAGCAGTTCTTC. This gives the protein CASSLQGITYNEQFF.

CDR3 coding DNA: TGTGCCAGCAGTTTTCGGCCTAGCGGGAGGGCCCGCAATGAGCAGTTCTTC. Its protein is CASSFRPSGRARNEQFF. The gene calls are TRBV28 and TRBJ2-1; 12 nucleotides match TRBD2. The CDR3 sequence is 17 residues long. Germline V gene lookup returns CDR1 MDHEN and CDR2 SYDVKM. V was pared by 3 bases and J by 6 bases, with 9 bases of the junction left unmatched. The full variable domain, with the rest looked up from reference TRBV28 and TRBJ2-1, is DVKVTQSSRYLVKRTGEKVFLECVQDMDHENMFWYRQDPGLGLRLIYFSYDVKMKEKGDIPEGYSVSREKKERFSLILESASTNQTSMYLCASSFRPSGRARNEQFFGPGTRLTVL.

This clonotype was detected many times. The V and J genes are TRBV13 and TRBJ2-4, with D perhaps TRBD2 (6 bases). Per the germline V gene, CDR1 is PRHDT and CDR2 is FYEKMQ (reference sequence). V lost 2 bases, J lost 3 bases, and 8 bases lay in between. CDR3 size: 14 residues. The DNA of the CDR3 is TGTGCCAGCAGCTTACCGGAGGGCAAAAACATTCAGTACTTC. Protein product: CASSLPEGKNIQYF.

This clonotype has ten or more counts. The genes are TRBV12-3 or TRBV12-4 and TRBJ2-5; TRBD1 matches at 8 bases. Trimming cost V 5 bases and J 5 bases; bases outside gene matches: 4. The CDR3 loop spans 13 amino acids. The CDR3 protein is CASSPGGTETQYF. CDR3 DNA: TGTGCCAGCAGTCCAGGGGGCACCGAGACCCAGTACTTC.

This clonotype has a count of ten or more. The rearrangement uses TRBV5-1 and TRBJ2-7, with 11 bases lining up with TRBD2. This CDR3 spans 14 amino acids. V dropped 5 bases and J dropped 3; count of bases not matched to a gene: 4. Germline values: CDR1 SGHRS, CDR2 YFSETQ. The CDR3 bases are TGCGCCAGCAGAACCGGGACTAGCGGCTACGAGCAGTACTTC. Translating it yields CASRTGTSGYEQYF.

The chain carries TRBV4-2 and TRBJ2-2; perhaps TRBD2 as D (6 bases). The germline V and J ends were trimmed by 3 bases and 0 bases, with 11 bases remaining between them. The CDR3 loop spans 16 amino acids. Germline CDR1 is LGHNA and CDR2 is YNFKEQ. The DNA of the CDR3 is TGTGCCAGCAGCCACCCGAGGGACTCGAACACCGGGGAGCTGTTTTTT. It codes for CASSHPRDSNTGELFF.

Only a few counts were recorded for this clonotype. The CDR3 loop is CASSPTGGSISDTQYF. The CDR3 DNA reads TGTGCCAGCTCACCAACGGGAGGGTCCATCTCGGATACGCAGTATTTT. The gene calls are TRBV18 and TRBJ2-3; 8 bases match TRBD2. Trimming took 2 bases from V and 6 from J; bases not matched to a gene: 10. The CDR3 runs 16 residues. Germline V CDR1 and CDR2: KGHSH, LQKENI.

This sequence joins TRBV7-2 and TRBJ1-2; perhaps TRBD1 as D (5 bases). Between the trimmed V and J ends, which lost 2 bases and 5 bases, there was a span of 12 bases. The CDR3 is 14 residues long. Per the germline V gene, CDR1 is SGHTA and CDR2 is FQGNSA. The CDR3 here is CASSLMAGRYGYTF. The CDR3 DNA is TGTGCCAGCAGCTTAATGGCAGGGAGGTATGGCTACACCTTC. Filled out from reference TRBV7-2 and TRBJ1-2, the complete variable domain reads GAGVSQSPSNKVTEKGKDVELRCDPISGHTALYWYRQSLGQGLEFLIYFQGNSAPDKSGLPSDRFSAERTGGSVSTLTIQRTQQEDSAVYLCASSLMAGRYGYTFGSGTRLTVV.

The CDR3 region is CASSPHGAGGPEAFF. The CDR3 DNA is TGCGCCAGCAGCCCACACGGGGCAGGGGGTCCTGAAGCTTTCTTT. The chain recombines TRBV5-1 with TRBJ1-1; TRBD1 agrees at 7 bases. CDR3 length equals 15 residues. Trimming took 4 bases from V and 6 from J; bases not matched to a gene: 12. The germline CDR1 and CDR2 sequences are SGHRS and YFSETQ. Based on the CDR3 plus reference TRBV5-1 and TRBJ1-1, the full variable domain is KAGVTQTPRYLIKTRGQQVTLSCSPISGHRSVSWYQQTPGQGLQFLFEYFSETQRNKGNFPGRFSGRQFSNSRSEMNVSTLELGDSALYLCASSPHGAGGPEAFFGQGTRLTVV.

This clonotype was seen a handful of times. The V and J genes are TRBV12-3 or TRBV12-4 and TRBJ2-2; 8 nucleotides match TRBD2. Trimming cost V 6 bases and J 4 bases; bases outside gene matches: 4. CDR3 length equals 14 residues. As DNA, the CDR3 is TGTGCCAGCAGCCCAGCGGGGGCCACCGGGGAGCTGTTTTTT. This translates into CASSPAGATGELFF.

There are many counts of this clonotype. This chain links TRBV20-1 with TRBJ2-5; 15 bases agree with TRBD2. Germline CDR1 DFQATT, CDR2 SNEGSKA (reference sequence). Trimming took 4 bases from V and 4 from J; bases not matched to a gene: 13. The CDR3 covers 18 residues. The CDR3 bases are TGCAGTGCTATTACAAGGACTAGCGGGAGGGCCTCTGTAGAGACCCAGTACTTC. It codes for CSAITRTSGRASVETQYF.

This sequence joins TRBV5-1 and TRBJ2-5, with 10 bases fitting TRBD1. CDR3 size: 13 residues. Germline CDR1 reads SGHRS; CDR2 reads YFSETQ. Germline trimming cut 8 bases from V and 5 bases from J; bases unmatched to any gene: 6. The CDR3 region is CASLRDRGETQYF. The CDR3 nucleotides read TGCGCCAGTCTCCGGGACAGGGGCGAGACCCAGTACTTC.

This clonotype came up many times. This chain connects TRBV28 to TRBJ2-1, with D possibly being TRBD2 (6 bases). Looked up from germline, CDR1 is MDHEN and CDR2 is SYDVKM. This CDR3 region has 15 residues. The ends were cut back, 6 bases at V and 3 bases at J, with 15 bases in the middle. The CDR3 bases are TGTGCCAGCAGCCGCGGGACCCCCTACTACAATGAGCAGTTCTTC. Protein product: CASSRGTPYYNEQFF. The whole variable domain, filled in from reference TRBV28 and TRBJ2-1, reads DVKVTQSSRYLVKRTGEKVFLECVQDMDHENMFWYRQDPGLGLRLIYFSYDVKMKEKGDIPEGYSVSREKKERFSLILESASTNQTSMYLCASSRGTPYYNEQFFGPGTRLTVL.

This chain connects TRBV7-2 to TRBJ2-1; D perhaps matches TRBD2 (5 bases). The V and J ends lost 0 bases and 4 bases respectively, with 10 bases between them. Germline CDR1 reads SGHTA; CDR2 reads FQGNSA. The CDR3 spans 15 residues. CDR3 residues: CASSLAAGVYNEQFF. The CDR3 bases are TGTGCCAGCAGCTTAGCGGCGGGCGTTTACAATGAGCAGTTCTTC. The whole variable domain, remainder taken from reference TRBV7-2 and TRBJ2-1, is GAGVSQSPSNKVTEKGKDVELRCDPISGHTALYWYRQSLGQGLEFLIYFQGNSAPDKSGLPSDRFSAERTGGSVSTLTIQRTQQEDSAVYLCASSLAAGVYNEQFFGPGTRLTVL.

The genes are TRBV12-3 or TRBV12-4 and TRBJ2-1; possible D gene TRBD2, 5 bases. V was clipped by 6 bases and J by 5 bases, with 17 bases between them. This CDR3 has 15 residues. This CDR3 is CASRVARTSNNEQFF. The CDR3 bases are TGTGCCAGCAGAGTAGCCCGGACTTCCAACAATGAGCAGTTCTTC.

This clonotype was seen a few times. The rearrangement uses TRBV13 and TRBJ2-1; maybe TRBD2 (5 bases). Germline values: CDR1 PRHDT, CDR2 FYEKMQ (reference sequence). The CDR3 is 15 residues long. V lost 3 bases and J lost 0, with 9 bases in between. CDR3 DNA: TGTGCCAGCAGCTTTACCACTAGCTCCTACAATGAGCAGTTCTTC. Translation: CASSFTTSSYNEQFF.

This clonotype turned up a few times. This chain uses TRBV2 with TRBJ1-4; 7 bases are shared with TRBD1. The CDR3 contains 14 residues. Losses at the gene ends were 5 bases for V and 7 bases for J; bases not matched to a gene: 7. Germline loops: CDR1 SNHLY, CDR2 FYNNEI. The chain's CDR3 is CASSTQGLREKLFF. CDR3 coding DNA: TGTGCCAGCAGTACACAGGGGTTACGTGAAAAACTGTTTTTT.

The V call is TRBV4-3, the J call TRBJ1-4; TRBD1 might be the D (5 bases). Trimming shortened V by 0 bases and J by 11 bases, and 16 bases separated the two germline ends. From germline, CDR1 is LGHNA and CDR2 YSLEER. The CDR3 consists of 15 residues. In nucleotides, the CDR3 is TGCGCCAGCAGCCAAGAAGGACAAGCGGGTGATAAACTGTTTTTT. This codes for CASSQEGQAGDKLFF.

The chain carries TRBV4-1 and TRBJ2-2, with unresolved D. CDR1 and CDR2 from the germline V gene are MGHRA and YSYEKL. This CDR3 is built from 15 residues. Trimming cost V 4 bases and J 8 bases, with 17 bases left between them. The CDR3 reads CASSPDGRVFGELFF. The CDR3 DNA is TGCGCCAGCAGCCCCGACGGAAGGGTCTTTGGGGAGCTGTTTTTT.

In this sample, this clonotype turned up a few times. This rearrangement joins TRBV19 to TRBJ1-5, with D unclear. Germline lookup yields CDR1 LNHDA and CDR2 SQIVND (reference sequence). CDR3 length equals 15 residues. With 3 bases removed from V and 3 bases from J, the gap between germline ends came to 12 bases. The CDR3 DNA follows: TGTGCCAGTAGTATTGGCAGGCCGCTCAATCAGCCCCAGCATTTT. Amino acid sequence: CASSIGRPLNQPQHF.

In nucleotides, the CDR3 is TGTGCCAGCGCCCGGGACGGTCTGGGCGAGCAGTACTTC. It encodes CASARDGLGEQYF. The rearrangement joins TRBV6-1 to TRBJ2-7; D might be TRBD1 or TRBD2, each matching 5 bases. CDR1 and CDR2 (germline): MNHNS, SASEGT. Trimming took off 8 bases at V and 6 bases at J, with 17 bases between the two ends. This CDR3 is built from 13 residues.

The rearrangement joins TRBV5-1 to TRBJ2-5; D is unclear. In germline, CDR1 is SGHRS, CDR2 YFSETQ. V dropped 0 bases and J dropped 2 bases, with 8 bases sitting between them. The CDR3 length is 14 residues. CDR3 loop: CASSLGPEQETQYF. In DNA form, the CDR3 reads TGCGCCAGCAGCTTGGGCCCCGAGCAAGAGACCCAGTACTTC.